This is a list of T cell receptor beta chains from one sample in a study of T cell clones after liver transplantation. Sequenced by immunoSEQ multiplex PCR; TCRdb stores in-frame clones only, minus some. The sample records 75,000 to 95,000 clones, around four fifths being singletons. The source material was CD4+ T cells from blood, sampled at the 22-month timepoint. Receptors were obtained from a human patient who received a liver transplant. The graft donor may account for some of the T cells. The CDR3 runs from the conserved cysteine through the conserved F or W. A D gene is named only where the DNA matches it firmly. Clone size appears in some rows only: once, few, many, or a class for an expanded clone.

d_call j_call v_call clone_size cdr3_nt cdr3_aa
- TRBJ1-2 TRBV18 - TGTGCCAGCTCCGATTTTTCGCGCCGTGCCAACTATGGCTACACCTTC CASSDFSRRANYGYTF
- TRBJ2-1 TRBV28 - TGTGCCAGCAGTTTATTGCGGAATGAGCAGTTCTTC CASSLLRNEQFF
- TRBJ2-5 TRBV19 - TGTGCCAGTAGTCGGGATGGAGTAAAGACCCAGTACTTC CASSRDGVKTQYF
TRBD2 TRBJ2-5 TRBV7-2 - TGTGCCAGCAGCGGCAGGGAGGGAGAGACCCAGTACTTC CASSGREGETQYF
TRBD1 TRBJ1-2 TRBV5-1 - TGCGCCAGCAGCCACGATAGACAGGGACAGGGCTATGGCTACACCTTC CASSHDRQGQGYGYTF
- TRBJ2-7 TRBV4-3 - TGCGCCAGCAGCCAGGGCCGCAGGTCCTACGAGCAGTACTTC CASSQGRRSYEQYF
- TRBJ2-4 TRBV4-1 once TGCGCCAGCAGGCAGGGTCCCTTAGCCAAAAACATTCAGTACTTC CASRQGPLAKNIQYF
- TRBJ1-6 TRBV4-3 - TGCGCCAGCAGCTACAACCGAGACTCACCCCTCCACTTT CASSYNRDSPLHF
- TRBJ2-1 TRBV5-1 few TGCGCCAGCAGTCCCGGGAACTCCTACAATGAGCAGTTCTTC CASSPGNSYNEQFF
TRBD1 TRBJ2-1 TRBV11-1 - TGTGCCAGCAGCTTAGGGACAGGGGTTAGAAGTGAGCAGTTCTTC CASSLGTGVRSEQFF
- TRBJ2-5 TRBV4-2 - TGTGCCAGCTTTAGTGGCGAGACCCAGTACTTC CASFSGETQYF
TRBD1 TRBJ2-7 TRBV28 - TGTGCCAGCAGTTCCAGAAGGGACAGTACCTACGAGCAGTACTTC CASSSRRDSTYEQYF
TRBD2 TRBJ2-1 TRBV5-1 - TGCGCCAGCGCCCCAGGGACTAGCGGGTTTGATGAGCAGTTCTTC CASAPGTSGFDEQFF
- TRBJ2-3 TRBV15 - TGTGCCACCAGCAGAGAAGGAGGGGCGCCGGATACGCAGTATTTT CATSREGGAPDTQYF
- TRBJ1-1 TRBV10-3 - TGTGCCATCACCGACGGAGCATTAGGCGCTTTCTTT CAITDGALGAFF
- TRBJ1-2 TRBV29-1 once TGCAGCGTTGAAAGGGGACAAAACTATAGCTACACCTTC CSVERGQNYSYTF
TRBD2 TRBJ2-1 TRBV2 once TGTGCCAGCAGTCGGGACTATCACCCAACCGATGAGTTCTTC CASSRDYHPTDEFF
- TRBJ2-5 TRBV6-5 - TGTGCCAGCAGTTACTCGATCGGCCAAGAGACCCAGTACTTC CASSYSIGQETQYF
TRBD2 TRBJ2-2 TRBV19 - TGTGCCAGTAAACGCCAGCGGGGGGACACCGGGGAGCTGTTTTTT CASKRQRGDTGELFF
TRBD2 TRBJ2-1 TRBV2 - TGTGCCAGCAGAAGCGGGGGGGTCCAGTCCTACAATGAGCAGTTCTTC CASRSGGVQSYNEQFF
- TRBJ1-4 TRBV4-1 - TGCGCCAGCAGCCAAGCTCGGGTTGAAAAACTGTTTTTT CASSQARVEKLFF
- TRBJ2-3 TRBV5-1 - TGCGCCAGCAGCTTGGGGGGACCTATCGATACGCAGTATTTT CASSLGGPIDTQYF
TRBD1 TRBJ1-6 TRBV7-6 few TGTGCCAGCAGCTTAGTGGGACAGGGCCCTTCACCCCTCCACTTT CASSLVGQGPSPLHF
- TRBJ1-3 TRBV7-2 - TGTGCCAGCAGTCGTATATTGGGCCGTGGAAACACCATATATTTT CASSRILGRGNTIYF